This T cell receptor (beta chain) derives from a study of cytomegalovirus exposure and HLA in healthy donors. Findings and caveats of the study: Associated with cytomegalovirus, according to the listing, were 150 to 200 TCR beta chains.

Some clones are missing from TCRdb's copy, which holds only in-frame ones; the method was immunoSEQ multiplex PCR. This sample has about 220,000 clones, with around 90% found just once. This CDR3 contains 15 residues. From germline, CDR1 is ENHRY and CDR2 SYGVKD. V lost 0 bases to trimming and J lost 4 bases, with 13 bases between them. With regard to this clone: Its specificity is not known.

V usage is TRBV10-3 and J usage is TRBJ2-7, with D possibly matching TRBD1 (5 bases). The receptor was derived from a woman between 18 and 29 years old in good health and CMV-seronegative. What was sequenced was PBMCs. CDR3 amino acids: CAISESSTGPYEQYF. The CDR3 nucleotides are TGTGCCATCAGTGAGTCGTCCACAGGACCTTACGAGCAGTACTTC.